These 10 T cell receptor beta chains came from one sample sequenced in a study of identical twins. TCRdb recomputed calls from the 5' RACE reads with MiXCR, one row per CDR3 protein. The data show some 1,700,000 distinct CDR3 sequences, with roughly 35% seen just once and around 0.25% held by the top ten. The sample comprised cord blood. These receptors came from a newborn girl in good health.

This clonotype was observed a few times. The V call is TRBV5-1, the J call TRBJ2-1, with 10 positions matching TRBD1. From germline, CDR1 is SGHRS and CDR2 YFSETQ. With V trimmed by 3 bases and J by 6 bases, 3 bases remained unmatched. CDR3 length equals 14 residues. The CDR3, as DNA: TGCGCCAGCAGCTCACGGACAGGGGGCAATGAGCAGTTCTTC. Its protein is CASSSRTGGNEQFF.

The genes are TRBV7-8 and TRBJ2-5; D gene ambiguous. Trimming took 2 bases from V and 5 from J, leaving 15 bases between them. From germline, CDR1 is SGHVS and CDR2 FQNEAQ. The CDR3 loop spans 15 amino acids. The CDR3, as DNA: TGTGCCAGCAGCTTAAAGTTCGGCCTAGGGGAGACCCAGTACTTC. Residues: CASSLKFGLGETQYF.

The chain combines TRBV2 with TRBJ2-7; 7 nucleotides agree with TRBD2. V shed 4 bases and J 7 bases; nucleotides not matched to a gene: 10. The CDR3 totals 14 residues. Germline V lookup: CDR1 SNHLY, CDR2 FYNNEI. The CDR3 sequence is CASSVMAGVREQYF. The CDR3 bases are TGTGCCAGCAGTGTGATGGCGGGAGTTCGTGAGCAGTACTTC.

The V gene is TRBV2, the J gene TRBJ2-7, with D perhaps matching TRBD1 (6 bases). Germline V gene sequence: CDR1 SNHLY, CDR2 FYNNEI. The CDR3 covers 16 residues. V was cut by 1 base and J by 2 bases, with 15 bases left in between. In DNA, the CDR3 is TGTGCCAGCAGTGAAGAGGTGGGGGCAACAGCCTACGAGCAGTACTTC. As protein: CASSEEVGATAYEQYF. Full variable domain (missing parts from reference TRBV2 and TRBJ2-7): EPEVTQTPSHQVTQMGQEVILRCVPISNHLYFYWYRQILGQKVEFLVSFYNNEISEKSEIFDDQFSVERPDGSNFTLKIRSTKLEDSAMYFCASSEEVGATAYEQYFGPGTRLTVT.

The chain links TRBV7-2 to TRBJ1-2; D may be TRBD1 (5 bases). The CDR3 extends over 14 amino acids. Per the germline V gene, CDR1 is SGHTA and CDR2 is FQGNSA. Trimming shortened V by 5 bases and J by 3 bases, and 13 bases separated the two germline ends. CDR3 DNA sequence: TGTGCCAGCAGCCGTTGGCAGGGCTACTATGGCTACACCTTC. It is translated as CASSRWQGYYGYTF.

This clonotype was picked up many times. The chain employs TRBV11-2 and TRBJ2-3, with unresolved D. Germline V gives CDR1 SGHAT, CDR2 FQNNGV. V was shortened by 0 bases and J by 5 bases, with 15 bases between the two germline ends. The CDR3 consists of 16 residues. In DNA form, the CDR3 reads TGTGCCAGCAGCTTAGAGCCCCCCCGTTATCAAGATACGCAGTATTTT. Translation: CASSLEPPRYQDTQYF.

V is TRBV27 and J is TRBJ2-1; 15 positions match TRBD2. The end of the DNA is better explained by TRBJ2-7, so the J call may be wrong. CDR3 length equals 15 residues. In germline, CDR1 is MNHEY, CDR2 SMNVEV (reference sequence). DNA of the CDR3: TGTGCCAGCAGTTCCTGGACTAGCGGGAGGGGTGAGCAGTACTTC. Translation gives CASSSWTSGRGEQYF.

The chain couples TRBV20-1 to TRBJ2-1; no reliable D call. The closer fit of TRBJ2-7 to the DNA end suggests the J call may be wrong. CDR3 length: 14 residues. Looked up from germline, CDR1 is DFQATT and CDR2 is SNEGSKA (reference sequence). The CDR3 here is CSARPRLKYNEQYF. For the CDR3, the DNA is TGCAGTGCTCGCCCTAGACTCAAGTACAATGAGCAGTACTTC.

The genes are TRBV30 and TRBJ1-2, with D perhaps TRBD1 (6 bases). The germline CDR1 and CDR2 sequences are GTSNPN and SVGIG (reference sequence). Between the trimmed V and J ends, which lost 0 bases and 4 bases, there was a span of 15 bases. CDR3 length: 15 residues. For the CDR3, the DNA is TGTGCCTGGAGTGTACAAGGAGGGACACCCTATGGCTACACCTTC. This sequence encodes CAWSVQGGTPYGYTF.

In this sample, this clonotype turned up many times. The rearrangement uses TRBV9 and TRBJ2-1; TRBD2 matches at 11 bases. Germline V CDR1 and CDR2: SGDLS, YYNGEE. The CDR3 has 16 residues. The ends lost 0 bases at V and 3 bases at J; junction bases unmatched: 2. CDR3 protein: CASSVVSGRVYNEQFF. DNA for the CDR3: TGTGCCAGCAGCGTAGTTAGCGGGAGGGTCTACAATGAGCAGTTCTTC.